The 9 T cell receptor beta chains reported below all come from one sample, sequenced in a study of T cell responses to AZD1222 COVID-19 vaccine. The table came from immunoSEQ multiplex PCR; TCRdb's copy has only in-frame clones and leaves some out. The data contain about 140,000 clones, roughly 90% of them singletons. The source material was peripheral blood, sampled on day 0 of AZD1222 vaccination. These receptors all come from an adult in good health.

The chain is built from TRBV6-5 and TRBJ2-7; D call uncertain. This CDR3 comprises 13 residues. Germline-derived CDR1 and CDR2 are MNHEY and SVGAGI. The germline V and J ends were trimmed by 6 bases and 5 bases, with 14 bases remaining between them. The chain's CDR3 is CASRVGLKHEQYF. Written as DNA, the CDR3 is TGTGCCAGCAGAGTAGGGTTGAAGCACGAGCAGTACTTC.

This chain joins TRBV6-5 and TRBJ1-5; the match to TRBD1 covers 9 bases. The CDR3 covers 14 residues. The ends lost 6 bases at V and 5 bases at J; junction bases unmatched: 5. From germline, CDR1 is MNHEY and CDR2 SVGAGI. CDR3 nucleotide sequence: TGTGCCAGCAGATGGACAGGGGCGTATCAGCCCCAGCATTTT. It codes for CASRWTGAYQPQHF.

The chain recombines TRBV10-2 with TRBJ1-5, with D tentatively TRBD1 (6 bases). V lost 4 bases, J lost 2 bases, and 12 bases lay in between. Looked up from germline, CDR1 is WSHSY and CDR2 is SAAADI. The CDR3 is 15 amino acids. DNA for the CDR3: TGCGCCAGCAGTGTAGGGGGACTGGGCAATCAGCCCCAGCATTTT. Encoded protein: CASSVGGLGNQPQHF.

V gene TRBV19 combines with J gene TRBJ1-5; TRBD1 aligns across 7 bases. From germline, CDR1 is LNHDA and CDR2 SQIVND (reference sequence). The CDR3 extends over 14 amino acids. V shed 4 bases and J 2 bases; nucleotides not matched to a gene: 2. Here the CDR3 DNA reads TGTGCCAGTAGTACAGGGGGTGGCAATCAGCCCCAGCATTTT. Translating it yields CASSTGGGNQPQHF. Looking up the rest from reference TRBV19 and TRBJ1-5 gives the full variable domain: DGGITQSPKYLFRKEGQNVTLSCEQNLNHDAMYWYRQDPGQGLRLIYYSQIVNDFQKGDIAEGYSVSREKKESFPLTVTSAQKNPTAFYLCASSTGGGNQPQHFGDGTRLSIL.

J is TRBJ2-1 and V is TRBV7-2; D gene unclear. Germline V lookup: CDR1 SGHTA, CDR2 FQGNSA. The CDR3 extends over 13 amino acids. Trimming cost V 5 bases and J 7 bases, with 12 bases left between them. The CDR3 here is CASSPKVRNEQFF. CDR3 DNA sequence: TGTGCCAGCAGCCCCAAAGTTCGTAATGAGCAGTTCTTC.

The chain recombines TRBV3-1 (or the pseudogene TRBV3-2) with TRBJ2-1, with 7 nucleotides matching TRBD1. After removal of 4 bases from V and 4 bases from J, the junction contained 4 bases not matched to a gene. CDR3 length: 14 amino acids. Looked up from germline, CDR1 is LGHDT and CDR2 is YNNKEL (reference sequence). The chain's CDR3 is CASSLRDSYNEQFF. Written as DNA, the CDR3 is TGTGCCAGCAGCCTACGGGACAGTTACAATGAGCAGTTCTTC.

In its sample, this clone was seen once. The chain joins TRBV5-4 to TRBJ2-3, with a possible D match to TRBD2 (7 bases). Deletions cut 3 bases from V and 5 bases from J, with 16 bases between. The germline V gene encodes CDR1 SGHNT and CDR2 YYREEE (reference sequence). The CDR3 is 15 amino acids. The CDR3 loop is CASSSMKGGRDTQYF. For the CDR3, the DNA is TGTGCCAGCAGCTCAATGAAGGGGGGGAGAGATACGCAGTATTTT.

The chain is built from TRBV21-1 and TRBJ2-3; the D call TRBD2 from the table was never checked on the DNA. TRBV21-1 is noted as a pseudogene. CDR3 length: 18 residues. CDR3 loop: CASSKARGDSLITDTQCF. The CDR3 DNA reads TGTGCCAGCAGCAAAGCGCGGGGGGACAGCCTTATCACAGATACGCAGTGTTTT.

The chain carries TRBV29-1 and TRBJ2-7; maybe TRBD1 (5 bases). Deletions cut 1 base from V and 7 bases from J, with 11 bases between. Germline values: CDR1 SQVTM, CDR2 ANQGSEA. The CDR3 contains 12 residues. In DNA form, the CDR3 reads TGCAGCGTTGAAGGACAGTTAAGGGAGCAGTACTTC. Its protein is CSVEGQLREQYF.